This T cell receptor (beta chain) was documented in a study of blood T cell repertoires in COVID-19. Overall study context: The United States, Italy and Spain were the sources of the acute and convalescent COVID-19 samples. PBMCs, B-cell-depleted T cells, or T cells were the source of the cDNA or gDNA that made up the material.

Sequencing used immunoSEQ multiplex PCR; TCRdb keeps in-frame clones, though not all of them. Here the sample spans nearly 110,000 clones, about 84% being singletons. A few counts support this clone. Source material: peripheral blood. The TCR sequence derives from a woman aged 55-70 years with acute or convalescent COVID-19.

CDR3 loop: CASSYPLGTGLGEQFF. For the CDR3, the DNA is TGTGCCAGCAGTTACCCTCTCGGGACAGGGTTGGGTGAGCAGTTCTTC. The chain links TRBV6-5 to TRBJ2-1; 9 bases are shared with TRBD1. This CDR3 contains 16 residues. Germline CDR1 MNHEY, CDR2 SVGAGI. The ends lost 2 bases at V and 9 bases at J; junction bases unmatched: 11.